Shown below are 26 T cell receptor beta chains from a single sample sequenced in a study of CD8 T cells in ankylosing spondylitis. From the 5' RACE reads, TCRdb called clonotypes with MiXCR, one entry per CDR3 protein. The table shows approximately 240,000 distinct CDR3 sequences, with under 30% occurring only once. Source material: blood, either unsorted or a sorted T cell fraction (not recorded which). The origin of the receptors is a male donor with ankylosing spondylitis or in good health (not recorded which).

This clonotype occurred a few times. The chain combines TRBV20-1 with TRBJ2-3; possible D gene TRBD2, 7 bases. The V end lost 6 bases, the J end lost 3 bases, and 19 bases lay between the germline ends. The CDR3 totals 15 residues. CDR1 and CDR2 (germline): DFQATT, SNEGSKA (reference sequence). CDR3 amino acids: CSAKGPGGQTDTQYF. The CDR3 DNA follows: TGCAGTGCCAAAGGTCCCGGGGGGCAAACAGATACGCAGTATTTT.

The chain carries TRBV12-3 or TRBV12-4 and TRBJ2-5, with 9 bases identical to TRBD1. CDR3 length: 15 amino acids. The ends lost 1 base at V and 5 bases at J; junction bases unmatched: 5. The CDR3 DNA reads as TGTGCCAGCAGTTTAGGACAGGGGGTCACCGAGACCCAGTACTTC. It translates to CASSLGQGVTETQYF.

The chain couples TRBV20-1 to TRBJ2-5, with 12 bases identical to TRBD2. The CDR3 is 15 residues long. V lost 6 bases, J lost 5 bases, and 10 bases stayed unmatched. The germline CDR1 and CDR2 sequences are DFQATT and SNEGSKA (reference sequence). Here the CDR3 reads CSAPTATSGGETQYF. In DNA form, the CDR3 reads TGCAGTGCCCCGACGGCTACTAGCGGGGGGGAGACCCAGTACTTC.

This clonotype was seen repeatedly, ten times or more. This sequence joins TRBV20-1 and TRBJ1-5; 7 nucleotides line up with TRBD1. Germline CDR1 and CDR2: DFQATT and SNEGSKA (reference sequence). The CDR3 has 13 amino acids. V gave up 4 bases and J gave up 7 bases; unmatched junction bases: 7. The CDR3 reads CSATRQGRQPQHF. The CDR3, as DNA: TGCAGTGCTACTAGACAGGGAAGACAGCCCCAGCATTTT.

This clonotype was counted ten times or more. This sequence joins TRBV20-1 and TRBJ1-5, with TRBD1 matching over 12 bases. The ends lost 4 bases at V and 8 bases at J; junction bases unmatched: 6. In germline, CDR1 is DFQATT, CDR2 SNEGSKA (reference sequence). CDR3 length: 14 amino acids. The CDR3: CSATPGTGGEPQHF. CDR3 DNA: TGCAGTGCTACACCCGGGACAGGGGGCGAGCCCCAGCATTTT.

CDR3 DNA: TGTGCCAGCAGTTCCCTCATGAGGGGCGCCGGGGAGCTGTTTTTT. The encoded protein is CASSSLMRGAGELFF. The chain joins TRBV12-3 or TRBV12-4 to TRBJ2-2; D possibly matches TRBD1 or TRBD2 (5 bases each). V was pared by 4 bases and J by 6 bases, with 15 bases between. The CDR3 runs to 15 residues.

The chain links TRBV19 to TRBJ1-6; TRBD1 is a possible D gene (5 bases). CDR1 LNHDA and CDR2 SQIVND come from the germline V gene (reference sequence). Trimming removed 3 bases at V and 8 bases at J, with 8 bases between. This CDR3 region has 13 residues. This CDR3 is CASSIQGYSPLHF. In DNA, the CDR3 is TGTGCCAGTAGTATCCAGGGTTATTCACCCCTCCACTTT.

The table lists this clonotype with many counts. The chain couples TRBV7-9 to TRBJ1-1, with D possibly TRBD1 on 5 matching bases. With 7 bases removed from V and 0 bases from J, the gap between germline ends came to 15 bases. CDR3 length: 15 residues. Germline V gene lookup returns CDR1 SEHNR and CDR2 FQNEAQ (reference sequence). This chain's CDR3 is CASILSQGMNTEAFF. The CDR3 nucleotides read TGTGCCAGCATCCTTAGTCAGGGAATGAACACTGAAGCTTTCTTT.

This clonotype was counted ten times or more. CDR3 sequence (DNA): TGTGCCAGCAGTGGCAGGGTCGGATCCTATAATTCACCCCTCCACTTT. It codes for CASSGRVGSYNSPLHF. The J gene is TRBJ1-6, the V gene TRBV6-1, with D possibly matching TRBD1 (5 bases). Germline V CDR1 and CDR2: MNHNS, SASEGT. The CDR3 extends over 16 amino acids. V gave up 4 bases and J gave up 1 base, with 11 bases separating them.

There are a few counts of this clonotype. This sequence joins TRBV4-1 and TRBJ2-3; a possible D gene is TRBD2 (6 bases). Between the trimmed V and J ends, which lost 4 bases and 2 bases, there was a span of 10 bases. The CDR3 loop spans 14 amino acids. Germline CDR1 and CDR2: MGHRA and YSYEKL. The CDR3 DNA is TGCGCCAGCAGCCTGCGGGACTTCACAGATACGCAGTATTTT. Protein product: CASSLRDFTDTQYF.

The chain employs TRBV7-2 and TRBJ2-3, with D perhaps matching TRBD2 (5 bases). Trimming removed 3 bases at V and 6 bases at J, with 13 bases between. Germline V CDR1 and CDR2: SGHTA, FQGNSA. This CDR3 contains 14 residues. The CDR3 DNA reads TGTGCCAGCAGCTTGGGAGAAAGCCGGGATACGCAGTATTTT. Protein: CASSLGESRDTQYF. Complete variable domain (other parts from reference TRBV7-2 and TRBJ2-3): GAGVSQSPSNKVTEKGKDVELRCDPISGHTALYWYRQSLGQGLEFLIYFQGNSAPDKSGLPSDRFSAERTGGSVSTLTIQRTQQEDSAVYLCASSLGESRDTQYFGPGTRLTVL.

This clonotype showed up just once. This sequence joins TRBV20-1 and TRBJ2-4; D is ambiguous. The V end was cut by 3 bases, the J end by 5 bases, with 20 bases between. CDR3 size: 16 residues. In germline, CDR1 is DFQATT, CDR2 SNEGSKA (reference sequence). The CDR3 DNA follows: TGCAGTGCTAGGTTGGGCCAGTCCCCCACCGAAAACATTCAGTACTTC. Its translation is CSARLGQSPTENIQYF.

V and J are TRBV29-1 and TRBJ2-7; 9 bases map to TRBD2. CDR1 SQVTM and CDR2 ANQGSEA come from the germline V gene. V shed 5 bases, J shed 2 bases, and the junction held 10 bases outside the gene matches. The CDR3 runs 15 residues. The CDR3 protein is CSVRRGGDRAYEQYF. The CDR3 DNA is TGCAGCGTTAGGCGGGGGGGGGACAGAGCCTACGAGCAGTACTTC.

This clonotype was seen at least ten times. The J gene is TRBJ2-1, the V gene TRBV29-1; D is undetermined. This CDR3 has 12 residues. Trimming took off 3 bases at V and 5 bases at J, with 8 bases between the two ends. Germline CDR1 is SQVTM and CDR2 is ANQGSEA. The CDR3 region is CSVDGGNNEQFF. In nucleotides, the CDR3 is TGCAGCGTTGATGGTGGTAACAATGAGCAGTTCTTC.

This clonotype was counted ten times or more. The genes are TRBV11-2 and TRBJ2-2; D possibly corresponds to TRBD1 (6 bases). The CDR3 is made up of 14 amino acids. The V gene lost 5 bases and the J gene lost 7 bases, with 14 bases spanning the gap. Germline V gene data show CDR1 as SGHAT and CDR2 as FQNNGV. CDR3 nucleotide sequence: TGTGCCAGCAGCCCAGTGAGGGGGATCGGGGAGCTGTTTTTT. This gives the protein CASSPVRGIGELFF.

In this sample, this clonotype turned up many times. J is TRBJ2-1 and V is TRBV12-3 or TRBV12-4, with 7 positions matching TRBD1. Trimming removed 5 bases from V and 6 bases from J; junction bases left unmatched: 13. CDR3 size: 16 residues. This CDR3 is CASSPRPLGQSNEQFF. For the CDR3, the DNA is TGTGCCAGCAGTCCGCGCCCTCTGGGACAGTCCAATGAGCAGTTCTTC.

This clonotype was seen more than once but under ten times. The genes are TRBV12-3 or TRBV12-4 and TRBJ2-7; no firm D call. Deletions cut 1 base from V and 2 bases from J, with 9 bases between. The CDR3 totals 14 residues. The CDR3 loop reads CASSLGQTAYEQYF. CDR3 in DNA: TGTGCCAGCAGTTTAGGCCAAACGGCCTACGAGCAGTACTTC.

This clonotype was seen more than once but under ten times. The V gene is TRBV6-1, the J gene TRBJ2-2; 7 bases line up with TRBD1. This CDR3 contains 16 residues. With 5 bases clipped from V and 1 base from J, the junction kept 7 bases outside the gene matches. Germline values: CDR1 MNHNS, CDR2 SASEGT. The CDR3 region has the DNA TGTGCCAGCAGTCGAACAGGGGCTTGGAACACCGGGGAGCTGTTTTTT. This sequence encodes CASSRTGAWNTGELFF.

This clonotype was picked up a small number of times. The chain employs TRBV10-3 and TRBJ2-2; D might be TRBD1 (5 bases). Germline V gives CDR1 ENHRY, CDR2 SYGVKD. This CDR3 spans 14 amino acids. V was clipped by 6 bases and J by 4 bases, with 12 bases between them. The CDR3 coding sequence is TGTGCCATCAGAACGACAGAGCTCACCGGGGAGCTGTTTTTT. It translates to CAIRTTELTGELFF.

The V call is TRBV7-8, the J call TRBJ2-2; 8 bases agree with TRBD2. Germline loops: CDR1 SGHVS, CDR2 FQNEAQ. The junction had 3 bases not matched to a gene; V was cut back by 3 bases and J by 0 bases. This CDR3 spans 16 amino acids. The CDR3 sequence: CASSFVAGTNTGELFF. CDR3 DNA sequence: TGTGCCAGCAGCTTCGTAGCGGGAACGAACACCGGGGAGCTGTTTTTT.

This clonotype was detected many times. J is TRBJ2-7 and V is TRBV20-1, with D perhaps matching TRBD1 (7 bases). Germline V gives CDR1 DFQATT, CDR2 SNEGSKA (reference sequence). Trimming stripped 5 bases from V and 0 bases from J, with 14 bases between. This CDR3 comprises 14 residues. The CDR3 protein is CSARQGGLSYEQYF. In nucleotides, the CDR3 is TGCAGTGCTCGGCAGGGGGGTCTCTCCTACGAGCAGTACTTC.

This clonotype was seen ten or more times. V is TRBV20-1 and J is TRBJ1-1; 10 bases agree with TRBD1. The CDR3 contains 13 residues. J was trimmed by 4 bases and V by 4 bases; bases with no gene match: 3. Per germline, CDR1 DFQATT and CDR2 SNEGSKA (reference sequence). The CDR3 DNA sequence: TGCAGTGCTACCCGGACAGGGGGCACTGAAGCTTTCTTT. As protein: CSATRTGGTEAFF.

In this sample, this clonotype turned up many times. The gene calls are TRBV20-1 and TRBJ1-1; D possibly corresponds to TRBD1 (6 bases). The germline V gene encodes CDR1 DFQATT and CDR2 SNEGSKA (reference sequence). CDR3 size: 14 residues. Trimming took 0 bases from V and 4 from J, leaving 12 bases between them. The CDR3 sequence is CSARDVRGGTEAFF. CDR3 bases: TGCAGTGCTAGAGATGTGAGGGGGGGCACTGAAGCTTTCTTT.

This sequence joins TRBV6-1 and TRBJ2-7, with TRBD1 matching 8 bases. CDR3 length: 15 residues. Germline V gene sequence: CDR1 MNHNS, CDR2 SASEGT. Trimming took 4 bases from V and 2 from J; bases not matched to a gene: 7. The CDR3 region has the DNA TGTGCCAGCAGTGTTGGGACAGGTGATACCTACGAGCAGTACTTC. It specifies CASSVGTGDTYEQYF.

This clonotype was counted ten times or more. The gene calls are TRBV20-1 and TRBJ1-6; 7 nucleotides align to TRBD1. Germline values: CDR1 DFQATT, CDR2 SNEGSKA (reference sequence). This CDR3 comprises 15 residues. V lost 5 bases and J lost 4; bases outside the gene matches: 8. CDR3 protein: CSARQGGSYNSPLHF. For the CDR3, the DNA is TGCAGTGCTCGTCAGGGGGGCAGTTATAATTCACCCCTCCACTTT.

This clonotype was found many times. The chain combines TRBV2 with TRBJ2-7; D unclear. There are 14 residues in the CDR3. V was cut by 6 bases and J by 1 base, with 13 bases left in between. CDR1 is SNHLY and CDR2 is FYNNEI in the germline V gene. CDR3 bases: TGTGCCAGCAGGGTATCGGCGGATTCCTACGAGCAGTACTTC. Protein sequence: CASRVSADSYEQYF.